The entry below describes one T cell receptor beta chain. The repertoire was sequenced with immunoSEQ multiplex PCR; TCRdb's copy has only in-frame clones and lacks some. Altogether roughly 190,000 clones are present, about 82% being singletons, with the ten largest covering roughly 1.5%. This CDR3 spans 14 amino acids. The germline V and J ends were trimmed by 3 bases and 4 bases, with 13 bases remaining between them. CDR1 is SGHTA and CDR2 is FQGTGA in the germline V gene. The data are from a study of cytomegalovirus exposure and HLA in healthy donors. This clonotype was obtained from a woman under 30 in good health and CMV-seronegative. This chain connects TRBV7-3 to TRBJ2-7; tentative D call: TRBD1 (5 bases). Sequenced: PBMCs. The CDR3 DNA follows: TGTGCCAGCAGCTTTAGGGGTTCCAAGTACGAGCAGTACTTC. It encodes CASSFRGSKYEQYF.